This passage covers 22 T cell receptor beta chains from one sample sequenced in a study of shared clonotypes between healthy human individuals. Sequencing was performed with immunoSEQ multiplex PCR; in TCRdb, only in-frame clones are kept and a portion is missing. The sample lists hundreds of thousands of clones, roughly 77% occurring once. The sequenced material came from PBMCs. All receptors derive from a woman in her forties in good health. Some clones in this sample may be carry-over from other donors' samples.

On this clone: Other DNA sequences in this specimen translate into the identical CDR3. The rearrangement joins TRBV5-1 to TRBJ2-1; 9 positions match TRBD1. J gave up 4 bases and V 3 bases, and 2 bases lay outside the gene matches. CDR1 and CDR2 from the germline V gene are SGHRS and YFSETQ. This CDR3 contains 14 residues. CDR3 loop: CASSSGTGYNEQFF. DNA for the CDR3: TGCGCCAGCAGCTCCGGGACAGGGTACAATGAGCAGTTCTTC.

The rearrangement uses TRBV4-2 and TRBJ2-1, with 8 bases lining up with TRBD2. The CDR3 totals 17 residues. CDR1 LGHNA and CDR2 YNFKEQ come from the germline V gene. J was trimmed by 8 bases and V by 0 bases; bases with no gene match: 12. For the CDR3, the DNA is TGTGCCAGCAGCCAAGATAGGGCCAGCGGGAGTATCGATGAGCAGTTCTTC. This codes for CASSQDRASGSIDEQFF.

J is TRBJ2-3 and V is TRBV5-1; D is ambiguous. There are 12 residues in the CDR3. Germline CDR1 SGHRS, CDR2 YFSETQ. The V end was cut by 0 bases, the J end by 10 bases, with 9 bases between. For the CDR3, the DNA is TGCGCCAGCAGCTTGGTTACTACCCCGCAGTATTTT. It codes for CASSLVTTPQYF.

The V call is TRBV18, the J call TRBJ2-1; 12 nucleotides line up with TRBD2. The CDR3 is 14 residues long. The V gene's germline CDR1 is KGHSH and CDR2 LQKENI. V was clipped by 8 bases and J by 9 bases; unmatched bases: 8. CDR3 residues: CASRPGLAGLEQFF. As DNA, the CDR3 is TGTGCCAGCCGACCGGGACTAGCGGGCCTTGAGCAGTTCTTC.

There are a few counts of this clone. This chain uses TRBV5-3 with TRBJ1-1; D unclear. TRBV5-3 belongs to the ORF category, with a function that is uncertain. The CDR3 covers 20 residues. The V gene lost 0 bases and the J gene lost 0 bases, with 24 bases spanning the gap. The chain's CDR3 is CARSLAGPPKGPRMNTEAFF. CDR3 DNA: TGTGCCAGAAGCTTGGCCGGGCCCCCAAAAGGCCCTAGGATGAACACTGAAGCTTTCTTT.

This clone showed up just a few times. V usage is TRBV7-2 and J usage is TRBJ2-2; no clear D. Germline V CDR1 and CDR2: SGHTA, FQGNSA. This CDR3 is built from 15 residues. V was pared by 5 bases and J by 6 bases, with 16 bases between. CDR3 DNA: TGTGCCAGCAGCAAAGGGTTCCCCTATTCCGGGGAGCTGTTTTTT. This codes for CASSKGFPYSGELFF.

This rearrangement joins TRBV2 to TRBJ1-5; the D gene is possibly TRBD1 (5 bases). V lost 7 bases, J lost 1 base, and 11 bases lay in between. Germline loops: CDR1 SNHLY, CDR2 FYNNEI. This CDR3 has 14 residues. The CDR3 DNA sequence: TGTGCCAGCACTGTGGGACGGAGCAATCAGCCCCAGCATTTT. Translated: CASTVGRSNQPQHF.

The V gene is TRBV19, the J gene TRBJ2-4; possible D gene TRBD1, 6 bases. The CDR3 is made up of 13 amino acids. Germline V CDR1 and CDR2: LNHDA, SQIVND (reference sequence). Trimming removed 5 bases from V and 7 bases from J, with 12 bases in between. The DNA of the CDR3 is TGTGCCAGTAGTTCAGGGGCCCAGAACATTCAGTACTTC. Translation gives CASSSGAQNIQYF.

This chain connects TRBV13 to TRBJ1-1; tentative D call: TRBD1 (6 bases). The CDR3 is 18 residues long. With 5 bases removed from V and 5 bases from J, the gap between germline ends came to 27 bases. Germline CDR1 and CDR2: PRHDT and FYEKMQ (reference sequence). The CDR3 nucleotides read TGTGCCAGCAGCGGAACCCAATTTTCACAGGGAGTAGGAACTGAAGCTTTCTTT. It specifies CASSGTQFSQGVGTEAFF.

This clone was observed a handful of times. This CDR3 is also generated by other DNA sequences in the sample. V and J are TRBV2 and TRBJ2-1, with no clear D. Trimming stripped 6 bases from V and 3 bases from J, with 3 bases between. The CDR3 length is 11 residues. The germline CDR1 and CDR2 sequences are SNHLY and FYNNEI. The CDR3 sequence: CASRVYNEQFF. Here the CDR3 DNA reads TGTGCCAGCAGAGTCTACAATGAGCAGTTCTTC.

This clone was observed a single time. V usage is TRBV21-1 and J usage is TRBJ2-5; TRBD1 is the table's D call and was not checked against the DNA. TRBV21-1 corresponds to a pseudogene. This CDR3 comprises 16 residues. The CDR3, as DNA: TGTGCCAGCAGCAAAGGGGGTGACAGGTACCAAGAGACCCAGTACTTC. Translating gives CASSKGGDRYQETQYF.

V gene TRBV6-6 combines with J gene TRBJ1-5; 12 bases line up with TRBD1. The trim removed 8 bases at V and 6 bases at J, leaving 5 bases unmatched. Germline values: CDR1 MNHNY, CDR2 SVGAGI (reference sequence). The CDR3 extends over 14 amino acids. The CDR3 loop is CASQGTGGRQPQHF. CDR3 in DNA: TGTGCCAGCCAAGGGACAGGGGGCCGTCAGCCCCAGCATTTT.

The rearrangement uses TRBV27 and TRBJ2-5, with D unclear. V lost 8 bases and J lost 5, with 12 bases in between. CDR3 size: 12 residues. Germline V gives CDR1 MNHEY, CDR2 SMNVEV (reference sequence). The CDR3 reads CASGFGYETQYF. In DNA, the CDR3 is TGTGCCAGCGGCTTTGGGTACGAGACCCAGTACTTC.

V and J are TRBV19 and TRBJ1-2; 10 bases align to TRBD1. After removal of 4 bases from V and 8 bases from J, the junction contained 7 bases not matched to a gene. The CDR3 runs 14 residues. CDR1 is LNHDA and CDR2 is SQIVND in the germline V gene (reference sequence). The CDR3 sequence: CASSTPGQGMGYTF. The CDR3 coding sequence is TGTGCCAGTAGTACTCCGGGACAGGGGATGGGCTACACCTTC.

The CDR3: CASSLVTEAQYF. CDR3 bases: TGTGCCAGCAGCTTAGTCACAGAGGCGCAGTATTTT. The chain is built from TRBV7-9 and TRBJ2-3; no firm D call. CDR3 size: 12 residues. CDR1 is SEHNR and CDR2 is FQNEAQ in the germline V gene (reference sequence). Trimming shortened V by 1 base and J by 10 bases, and 9 bases separated the two germline ends.

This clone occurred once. CDR3 nucleotide sequence: TGTGCCGCGGCGGGAGGGCCCTCAGGTAATGAGCAGTTCTTC. Protein: CAAAGGPSGNEQFF. The rearrangement joins TRBV18 to TRBJ2-1, with 9 bases fitting TRBD2. Germline assignment: CDR1 KGHSH and CDR2 LQKENI. After removal of 11 bases from V and 7 bases from J, the junction contained 12 bases not matched to a gene. CDR3 size: 14 residues.

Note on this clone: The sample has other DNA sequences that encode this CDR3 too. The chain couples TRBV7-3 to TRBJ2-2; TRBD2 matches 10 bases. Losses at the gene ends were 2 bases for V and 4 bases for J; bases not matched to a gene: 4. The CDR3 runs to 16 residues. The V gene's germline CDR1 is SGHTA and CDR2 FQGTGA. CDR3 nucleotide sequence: TGTGCCAGCAGCTTAGGGTTAGCGGGAGGCACCGGGGAGCTGTTTTTT. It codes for CASSLGLAGGTGELFF.

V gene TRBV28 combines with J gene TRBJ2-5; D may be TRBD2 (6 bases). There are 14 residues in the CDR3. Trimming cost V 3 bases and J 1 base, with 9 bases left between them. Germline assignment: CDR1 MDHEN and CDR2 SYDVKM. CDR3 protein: CASSFTAGQETQYF. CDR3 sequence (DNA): TGTGCCAGCAGTTTCACAGCGGGCCAAGAGACCCAGTACTTC.

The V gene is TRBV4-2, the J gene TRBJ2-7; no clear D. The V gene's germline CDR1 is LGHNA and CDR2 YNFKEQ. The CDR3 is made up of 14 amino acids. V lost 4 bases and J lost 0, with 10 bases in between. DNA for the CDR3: TGTGCCAGCAGCCCGACAAGGAGCTCCTACGAGCAGTACTTC. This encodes CASSPTRSSYEQYF.

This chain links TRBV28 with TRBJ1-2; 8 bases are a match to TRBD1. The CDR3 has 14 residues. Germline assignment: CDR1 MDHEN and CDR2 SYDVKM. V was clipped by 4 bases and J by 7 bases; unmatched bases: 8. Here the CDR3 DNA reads TGTGCCAGCAGTTGGGGGACAGGAGTGCGTGGCTACACCTTC. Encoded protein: CASSWGTGVRGYTF.

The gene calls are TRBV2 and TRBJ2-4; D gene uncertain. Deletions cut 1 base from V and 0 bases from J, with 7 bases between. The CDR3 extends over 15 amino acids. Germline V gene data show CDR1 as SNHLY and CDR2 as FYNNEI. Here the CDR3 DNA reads TGTGCCAGCAGTGAAGGCTGGGTAGCCAAAAACATTCAGTACTTC. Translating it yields CASSEGWVAKNIQYF. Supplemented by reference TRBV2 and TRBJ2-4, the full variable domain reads EPEVTQTPSHQVTQMGQEVILRCVPISNHLYFYWYRQILGQKVEFLVSFYNNEISEKSEIFDDQFSVERPDGSNFTLKIRSTKLEDSAMYFCASSEGWVAKNIQYFGAGTRLSVL.

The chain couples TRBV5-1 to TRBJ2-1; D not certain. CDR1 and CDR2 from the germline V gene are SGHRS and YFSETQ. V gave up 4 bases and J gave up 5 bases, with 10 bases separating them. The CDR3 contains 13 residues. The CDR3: CASSPGQNNEQFF. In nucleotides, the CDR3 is TGCGCCAGCAGCCCCGGGCAGAACAATGAGCAGTTCTTC.